This T cell receptor beta chain appears in the sequencing data of a study of shared T cell receptors in the human thymus. Trimming cost V 3 bases and J 0 bases; bases outside gene matches: 6. Germline-derived CDR1 and CDR2 are SGHVS and FNYEAQ. This CDR3 has 19 residues. This table comes from immunoSEQ multiplex PCR, and its TCRdb copy is limited to in-frame clones, with some not included. The data contain about 380,000 clones, roughly 94% of them singletons. Specimen: thymocytes. The sequence was obtained from a human donor. The chain recombines TRBV7-6 with TRBJ2-3, with 16 positions matching TRBD2. CDR3 DNA: TGTGCCAGCAGCTTCAGTGGGACTAGCGGGAGGGATAGCACAGATACGCAGTATTTT. Its translation is CASSFSGTSGRDSTDTQYF.